This T cell receptor beta chain stems from a study of beta chain features in type 1 diabetes. Study-wide points: Any HLA-type effect on TCRB rearrangement remained unresolved here.

Germline V gene data show CDR1 as SEHNR and CDR2 as FQNEAQ (reference sequence). The CDR3 is 12 residues long. The V gene lost 5 bases and the J gene lost 4 bases, with 6 bases spanning the gap. Comments on this clone: What it binds is unknown.

Reverse transcribing all isolated RNA meant expressed TCRB transcripts were sequenced. TCRdb's copy holds only in-frame clones and misses some; the assay was immunoSEQ multiplex PCR. The sample has around 300,000 clones, roughly 8% seen once. Sequenced input: central memory CD4+ T cells from blood. This receptor was taken from a woman under 30 in good health. This chain joins TRBV7-9 and TRBJ2-1, with D uncertain. This CDR3 is CASSDSYNEQFF. The CDR3 DNA follows: TGTGCCAGCAGCGATAGTTACAATGAGCAGTTCTTC.